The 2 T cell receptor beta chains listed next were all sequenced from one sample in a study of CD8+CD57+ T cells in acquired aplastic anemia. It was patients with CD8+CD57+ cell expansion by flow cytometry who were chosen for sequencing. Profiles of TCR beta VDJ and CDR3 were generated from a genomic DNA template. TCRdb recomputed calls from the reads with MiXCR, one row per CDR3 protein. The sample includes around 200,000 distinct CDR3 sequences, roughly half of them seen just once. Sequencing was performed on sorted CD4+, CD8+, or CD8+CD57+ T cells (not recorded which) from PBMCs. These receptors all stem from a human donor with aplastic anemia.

The chain's CDR3 is CASSVTVNPYEQYF. The CDR3 coding sequence is TGTGCCAGCAGCGTGACAGTCAACCCCTACGAGCAGTACTTC. The V call is TRBV9, the J call TRBJ2-7; D possibly corresponds to TRBD1 (5 bases). V lost 2 bases, J lost 2 bases, and 11 bases lay in between. The length of the CDR3 is 14 residues. In germline, CDR1 is SGDLS, CDR2 YYNGEE.

The CDR3 DNA reads as TGTGCCATTAAGACAGGAATGAACACTGAAGCTTTCTTT. It specifies CAIKTGMNTEAFF. The chain employs TRBV10-3 and TRBJ1-1, with a weak D call TRBD1 (6 bases). This CDR3 has 13 amino acids. Germline V gene sequence: CDR1 ENHRY, CDR2 SYGVKD. Trimming stripped 9 bases from V and 0 bases from J, with 11 bases between.